These T cell receptor beta chains were read from a single sample in a study of sequential checkpoint blockade in melanoma. Here immunoSEQ multiplex PCR was the method, and the copy in TCRdb shows in-frame clones only, minus some. The sample gives a few thousand clones, more than 30% of which show up once; approximately 30% is in the top ten. The starting material was tumor tissue (inferred from file names), obtained from a patient given nivolumab and ipilimumab in sequence. These TCRs come from a human donor with melanoma. Both conserved end residues are part of each CDR3. The D gene is left open where the match is weak. Only some rows state a clone size, as once, few, many or a class for expanded clones.

CDR3nt: TGTGCCAGCAGCCAAGGACAGGTTGAAGCGGAGCTGTTTTTT
CDR3aa: CASSQGQVEAELFF
abundance: .
v_gene: TRBV14
d_gene: .
j_gene: TRBJ2-2

CDR3nt: TGTGCCAGCAGCCGTGTGACAGAATTCTATGGCTACACCTTC
CDR3aa: CASSRVTEFYGYTF
abundance: .
v_gene: TRBV14
d_gene: .
j_gene: TRBJ1-2

CDR3nt: TGTGCCAGCAGTACCCGTGGACAGGGGAGGGCTGAAGCTTTCTTT
CDR3aa: CASSTRGQGRAEAFF
abundance: .
v_gene: TRBV28
d_gene: TRBD1
j_gene: TRBJ1-1

CDR3nt: TGCACCAGCAGCCATCCCTCTCGAGGAGGTCCCTACAATGAGCAGTTCTTC
CDR3aa: CTSSHPSRGGPYNEQFF
abundance: .
v_gene: TRBV4-1
d_gene: .
j_gene: TRBJ2-1

CDR3nt: TGTGCCAGCAGCATCAGGGGTGAACTCTATGGCTACACCTTC
CDR3aa: CASSIRGELYGYTF
abundance: many
v_gene: TRBV11-3
d_gene: .
j_gene: TRBJ1-2

CDR3nt: TGTGCCAGCAGCTCACCATGGGGGGGATTTGAAGCTTTCTTT
CDR3aa: CASSSPWGGFEAFF
abundance: .
v_gene: TRBV6-8
d_gene: .
j_gene: TRBJ1-1

CDR3nt: TGTGCCAGCAGCTTAACGACAGGGGACTATGGCTACACCTTC
CDR3aa: CASSLTTGDYGYTF
abundance: .
v_gene: TRBV7-6
d_gene: TRBD1
j_gene: TRBJ1-2

CDR3nt: TGTGCCAGCAGCTTGGCGACAGGGCCGGGCCCTACCGATGAGCAGTTCTTC
CDR3aa: CASSLATGPGPTDEQFF
abundance: few
v_gene: TRBV11-3
d_gene: TRBD1
j_gene: TRBJ2-1

CDR3nt: TGTGCCAGCAGCGTATCCTCTCTGGCCGCAGATACGCAGTATTTT
CDR3aa: CASSVSSLAADTQYF
abundance: large
v_gene: TRBV9
d_gene: .
j_gene: TRBJ2-3

CDR3nt: TGTGCCAGCAGTTCCCCGGGGGACCCTGGAAACACCATATATTTT
CDR3aa: CASSSPGDPGNTIYF
abundance: few
v_gene: TRBV27
d_gene: .
j_gene: TRBJ1-3

CDR3nt: TGCGCCAGCAGCTTGCCCGGAGGAACTGAAGCTTTCTTT
CDR3aa: CASSLPGGTEAFF
abundance: .
v_gene: TRBV23-1
d_gene: .
j_gene: TRBJ1-1

CDR3nt: TGCGCCAGCAGTGGGGCAGTCCGCTATGGCTACACCTTC
CDR3aa: CASSGAVRYGYTF
abundance: .
v_gene: TRBV10-2
d_gene: .
j_gene: TRBJ1-2

CDR3nt: TGCGCCAGCAGCTTGATGGCGGGAGCAACCCAAGAGACCCAGTACTTC
CDR3aa: CASSLMAGATQETQYF
abundance: .
v_gene: TRBV5-1
d_gene: TRBD2
j_gene: TRBJ2-5

CDR3nt: TGCGCCAGCAGCAGGGGCCGTAACAATCAGCCCCAGCATTTT
CDR3aa: CASSRGRNNQPQHF
abundance: .
v_gene: TRBV10-2
d_gene: .
j_gene: TRBJ1-5

CDR3nt: TGTGCCAGCAGCTTATATGGCGGGAGTGGTTACGAGCAGTACTTC
CDR3aa: CASSLYGGSGYEQYF
abundance: .
v_gene: TRBV9
d_gene: TRBD2
j_gene: TRBJ2-7

CDR3nt: TGCGCCAGCAGCCCCGGTTCAGGGTGGGACACTGAAGCTTTCTTT
CDR3aa: CASSPGSGWDTEAFF
abundance: few
v_gene: TRBV1
d_gene: .
j_gene: TRBJ1-1

CDR3nt: TGTGCCAGCAGTCTTGGCCCCAGCTACGAGCAGTACTTC
CDR3aa: CASSLGPSYEQYF
abundance: medium-sized
v_gene: TRBV6-8
d_gene: .
j_gene: TRBJ2-7

CDR3nt: TGCGCCAGCAGCCAAGGGGGGACTAGCGGGAGTTTAAATGAGCAGTTCTTC
CDR3aa: CASSQGGTSGSLNEQFF
abundance: .
v_gene: TRBV4-1
d_gene: TRBD2
j_gene: TRBJ2-1

CDR3nt: TGTGCCAGCTCTGTACGACCAGGACTAGCGGGAACGAACAATGAGCAGTTCTTC
CDR3aa: CASSVRPGLAGTNNEQFF
abundance: .
v_gene: TRBV6-8
d_gene: TRBD2
j_gene: TRBJ2-1

CDR3nt: TGCGCCAGCAGTCTAGGGGTAGATACGCAGTATTTT
CDR3aa: CASSLGVDTQYF
abundance: .
v_gene: TRBV10-2
d_gene: .
j_gene: TRBJ2-3

CDR3nt: TGTGCCAGCAGCTTCCAGATAGCGGGAGTAGGTCCGGGTAGCACCGGGGAGCTGTTTTTT
CDR3aa: CASSFQIAGVGPGSTGELFF
abundance: few
v_gene: TRBV7-4
d_gene: TRBD2
j_gene: TRBJ2-2

CDR3nt: TGTGCCAGCAGTTCACTCGGGGGCAGCTCCTACGAGCAGTACTTC
CDR3aa: CASSSLGGSSYEQYF
abundance: once
v_gene: TRBV6-8
d_gene: .
j_gene: TRBJ2-7

CDR3nt: TGCGCCAGCAGCCCCAGGGAAAACACCGGGGAGCTGTTTTTT
CDR3aa: CASSPRENTGELFF
abundance: .
v_gene: TRBV5-1
d_gene: .
j_gene: TRBJ2-2

CDR3nt: TGTGCCACCCTGGGATGGGAAAAAGGAGCCGGGGAGCTGTTTTTT
CDR3aa: CATLGWEKGAGELFF
abundance: .
v_gene: TRBV28
d_gene: .
j_gene: TRBJ2-2

CDR3nt: TGCGCCAGCAGTCCCCCTACGATGGGGTTGAACACTGAAGCTTTCTTT
CDR3aa: CASSPPTMGLNTEAFF
abundance: few
v_gene: TRBV5-1
d_gene: .
j_gene: TRBJ1-1

CDR3nt: TGCGCCAGCAGCCAAGAGCCAGGGGATCGTGCCGAGCAGTACTTC
CDR3aa: CASSQEPGDRAEQYF
abundance: few
v_gene: TRBV4-1
d_gene: .
j_gene: TRBJ2-7

CDR3nt: TGTGCCATCAGTCTCAGACACGCCGATTGGAACGGGGAGCTGTTTTTT
CDR3aa: CAISLRHADWNGELFF
abundance: .
v_gene: TRBV6-8
d_gene: .
j_gene: TRBJ2-2

CDR3nt: TGTGCCAGTAGTAGGGGGGACGACGACCACGTTGGCTACGAGCAGTACTTC
CDR3aa: CASSRGDDDHVGYEQYF
abundance: .
v_gene: TRBV19
d_gene: .
j_gene: TRBJ2-7

CDR3nt: TGTGCCAGCAGCGTAGAAGGTGTCGAAAAACTGTTTTTT
CDR3aa: CASSVEGVEKLFF
abundance: .
v_gene: TRBV9
d_gene: .
j_gene: TRBJ1-4

CDR3nt: TGTGCCAGCAGCTTGGGAGGGGTCCCGAGCGATGGCTACACCTTC
CDR3aa: CASSLGGVPSDGYTF
abundance: few
v_gene: TRBV11-3
d_gene: .
j_gene: TRBJ1-2

CDR3nt: TGTGCCTGGACTCGCCTGGGGGCTAGCGGGACAGGGGGGCAGTATTTT
CDR3aa: CAWTRLGASGTGGQYF
abundance: .
v_gene: TRBV30
d_gene: TRBD1
j_gene: TRBJ2-3

CDR3nt: TGTGCCAGCACGGTGTTGGGAAACAGCAATCAGCCCCAGCATTTT
CDR3aa: CASTVLGNSNQPQHF
abundance: few
v_gene: TRBV9
d_gene: .
j_gene: TRBJ1-5

CDR3nt: TGTGCCAGCAGCTTGGCGGTGGGACTAGCGCCCTACAATGAGCAGTTCTTC
CDR3aa: CASSLAVGLAPYNEQFF
abundance: medium-sized
v_gene: TRBV11-3
d_gene: TRBD2
j_gene: TRBJ2-1

CDR3nt: TGTGCCAGCAGCTTAAGTTCAGGGGCTGAAGCTTTCTTT
CDR3aa: CASSLSSGAEAFF
abundance: few
v_gene: TRBV7-4
d_gene: .
j_gene: TRBJ1-1

CDR3nt: TGCGCCAGCAGCTTGGACAGCGCCATGAACACTGAAGCTTTCTTT
CDR3aa: CASSLDSAMNTEAFF
abundance: .
v_gene: TRBV5-1
d_gene: .
j_gene: TRBJ1-1

CDR3nt: TGTGCCTGGAGTGGGCAGGGGGGAAACACCATATATTTT
CDR3aa: CAWSGQGGNTIYF
abundance: .
v_gene: TRBV30
d_gene: .
j_gene: TRBJ1-3

CDR3nt: TGTGCCAGCAGCTTAGATCGAGGGACCTACGAGCAGTACTTC
CDR3aa: CASSLDRGTYEQYF
abundance: medium-sized
v_gene: TRBV11-3
d_gene: .
j_gene: TRBJ2-7

CDR3nt: TGTGCCAGCAGCTCCCAACCTCTCGCGGGAGGCTTGGGGGGGGAGCTGTTTTTT
CDR3aa: CASSSQPLAGGLGGELFF
abundance: .
v_gene: TRBV11-3
d_gene: TRBD2
j_gene: TRBJ2-2

CDR3nt: TGCGCCAGCCTAGTGGACTATACCTACGAGCAGTACTTC
CDR3aa: CASLVDYTYEQYF
abundance: .
v_gene: TRBV10-2
d_gene: .
j_gene: TRBJ2-7

CDR3nt: TGTGCCAGTAGTATGGGGACCGTGGACATTCAGTACTTC
CDR3aa: CASSMGTVDIQYF
abundance: few
v_gene: TRBV19
d_gene: .
j_gene: TRBJ2-4

CDR3nt: TGTGCCAGCAGCCGTCAAACAGGGCTCACCGGGGAGCTGTTTTTT
CDR3aa: CASSRQTGLTGELFF
abundance: few
v_gene: TRBV11-3
d_gene: .
j_gene: TRBJ2-2

CDR3nt: TGCGCCAGCAGCCCTAGCGGGAGGGGCAAGGATGACATTCAGTACTTC
CDR3aa: CASSPSGRGKDDIQYF
abundance: .
v_gene: TRBV5-1
d_gene: TRBD2
j_gene: TRBJ2-4

CDR3nt: TGTGCCAGCAGCCGGGAGAACACAGATACGCAGTATTTT
CDR3aa: CASSRENTDTQYF
abundance: .
v_gene: TRBV6-8
d_gene: .
j_gene: TRBJ2-3

CDR3nt: TGTGCCAGCAGCGCCGACTCCGGACGGTATGAAAAACTGTTTTTT
CDR3aa: CASSADSGRYEKLFF
abundance: .
v_gene: TRBV9
d_gene: .
j_gene: TRBJ1-4

CDR3nt: TGTGCCAGCAGCTTACTAGCTGGGGCCAACGTCCTGACTTTC
CDR3aa: CASSLLAGANVLTF
abundance: .
v_gene: TRBV11-3
d_gene: .
j_gene: TRBJ2-6

CDR3nt: TGTGCCAGCAGTTATTCTCTCGGACAGTCAGAAGCTTTCTTT
CDR3aa: CASSYSLGQSEAFF
abundance: .
v_gene: TRBV6-8
d_gene: .
j_gene: TRBJ1-1

CDR3nt: TGTGCCAGCAGCATGGACAGGGGACAGCCCCAGCATTTT
CDR3aa: CASSMDRGQPQHF
abundance: large
v_gene: TRBV7-2
d_gene: TRBD1
j_gene: TRBJ1-5

CDR3nt: TGTGCCAGCAGCCCGGAAAGGAGGGGGGGATACCCCGGGGAGCTGTTTTTT
CDR3aa: CASSPERRGGYPGELFF
abundance: .
v_gene: TRBV7-7
d_gene: .
j_gene: TRBJ2-2

CDR3nt: TGTGCCAGCAGTTTAGGGGACGGGGAAAGGGCTTTCTTT
CDR3aa: CASSLGDGERAFF
abundance: few
v_gene: TRBV28
d_gene: .
j_gene: TRBJ1-1